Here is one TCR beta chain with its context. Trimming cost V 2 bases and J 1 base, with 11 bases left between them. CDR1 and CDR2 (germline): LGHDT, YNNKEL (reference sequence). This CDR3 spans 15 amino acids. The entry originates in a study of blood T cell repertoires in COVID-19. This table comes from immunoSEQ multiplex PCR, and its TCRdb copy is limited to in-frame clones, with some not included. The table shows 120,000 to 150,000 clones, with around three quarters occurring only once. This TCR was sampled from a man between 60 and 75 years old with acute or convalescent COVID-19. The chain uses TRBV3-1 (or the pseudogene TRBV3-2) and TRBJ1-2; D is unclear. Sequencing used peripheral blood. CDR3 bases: TGTGCCAGCAGCCAACCGGGTTCCAATAACTATGGCTACACCTTC. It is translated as CASSQPGSNNYGYTF.